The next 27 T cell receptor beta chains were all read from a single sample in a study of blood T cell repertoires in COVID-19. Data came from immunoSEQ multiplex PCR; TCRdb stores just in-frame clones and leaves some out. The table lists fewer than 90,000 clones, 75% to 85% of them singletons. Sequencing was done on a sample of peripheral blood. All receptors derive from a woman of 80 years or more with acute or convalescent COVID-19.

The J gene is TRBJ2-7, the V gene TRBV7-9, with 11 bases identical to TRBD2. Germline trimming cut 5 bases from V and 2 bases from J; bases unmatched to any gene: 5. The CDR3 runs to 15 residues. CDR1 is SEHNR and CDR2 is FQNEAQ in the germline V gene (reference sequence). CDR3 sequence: CASSPSTSGAYEQYF. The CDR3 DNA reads TGTGCCAGCAGCCCTTCGACTAGCGGGGCCTACGAGCAGTACTTC.

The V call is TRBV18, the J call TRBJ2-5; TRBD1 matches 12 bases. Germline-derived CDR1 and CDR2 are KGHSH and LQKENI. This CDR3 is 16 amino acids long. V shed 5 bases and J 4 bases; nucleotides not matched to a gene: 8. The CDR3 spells CASSFSGQGAGETQYF. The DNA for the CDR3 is TGTGCCAGCTCATTTTCGGGACAGGGGGCTGGAGAGACCCAGTACTTC.

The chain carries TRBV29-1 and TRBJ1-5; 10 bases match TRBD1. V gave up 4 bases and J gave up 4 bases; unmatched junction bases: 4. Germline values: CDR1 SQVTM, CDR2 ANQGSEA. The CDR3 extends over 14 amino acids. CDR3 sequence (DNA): TGCAGCGTTGCCGGGACAGGGGCAAATCAGCCCCAGCATTTT. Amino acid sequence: CSVAGTGANQPQHF.

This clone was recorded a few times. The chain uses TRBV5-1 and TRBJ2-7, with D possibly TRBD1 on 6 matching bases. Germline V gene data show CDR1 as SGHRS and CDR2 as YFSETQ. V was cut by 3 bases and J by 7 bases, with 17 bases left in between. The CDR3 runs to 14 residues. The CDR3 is CASSSQTGPGEQYF. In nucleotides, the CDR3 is TGCGCCAGCAGCTCTCAGACAGGTCCTGGGGAGCAGTACTTC.

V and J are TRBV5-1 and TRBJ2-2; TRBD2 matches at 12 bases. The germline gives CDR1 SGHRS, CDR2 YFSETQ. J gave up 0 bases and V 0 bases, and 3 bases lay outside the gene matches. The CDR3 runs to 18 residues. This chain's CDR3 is CASSLASGGEPNTGELFF. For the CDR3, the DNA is TGCGCCAGCAGCTTGGCTAGCGGGGGGGAACCGAACACCGGGGAGCTGTTTTTT.

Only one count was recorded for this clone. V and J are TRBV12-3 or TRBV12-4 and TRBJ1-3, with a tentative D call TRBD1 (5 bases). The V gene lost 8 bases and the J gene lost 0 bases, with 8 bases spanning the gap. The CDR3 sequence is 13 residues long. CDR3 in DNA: TGTGCCAGCGGGACTTACTCTGGAAACACCATATATTTT. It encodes CASGTYSGNTIYF.

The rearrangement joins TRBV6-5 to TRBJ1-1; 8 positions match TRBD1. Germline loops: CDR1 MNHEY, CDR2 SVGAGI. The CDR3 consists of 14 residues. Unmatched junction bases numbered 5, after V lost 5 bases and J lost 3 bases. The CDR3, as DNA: TGTGCCAGCAGTAGGGACAGGAAGCACACTGAAGCTTTCTTT. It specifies CASSRDRKHTEAFF.

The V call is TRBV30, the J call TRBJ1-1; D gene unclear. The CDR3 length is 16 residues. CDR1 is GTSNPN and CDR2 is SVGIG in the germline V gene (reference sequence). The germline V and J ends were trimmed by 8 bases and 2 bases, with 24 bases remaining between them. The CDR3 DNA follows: TGTGCCGCGATCGTGGACTACACCTACCCCAACACTGAAGCTTTCTTT. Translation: CAAIVDYTYPNTEAFF.

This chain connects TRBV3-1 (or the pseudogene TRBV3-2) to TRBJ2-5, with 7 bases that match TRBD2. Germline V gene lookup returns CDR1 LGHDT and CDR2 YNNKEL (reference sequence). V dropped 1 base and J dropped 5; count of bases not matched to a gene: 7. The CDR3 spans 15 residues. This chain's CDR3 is CASSQGDLGGETQYF. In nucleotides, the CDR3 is TGTGCCAGCAGCCAAGGTGACTTGGGAGGGGAGACCCAGTACTTC.

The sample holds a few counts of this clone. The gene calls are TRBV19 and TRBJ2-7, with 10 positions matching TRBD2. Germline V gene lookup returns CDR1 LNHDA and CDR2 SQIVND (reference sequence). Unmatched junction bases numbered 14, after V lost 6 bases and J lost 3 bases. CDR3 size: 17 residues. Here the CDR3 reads CASSAGLAGVGGYEQYF. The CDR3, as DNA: TGTGCCAGTAGCGCGGGGCTAGCGGGAGTGGGAGGCTACGAGCAGTACTTC.

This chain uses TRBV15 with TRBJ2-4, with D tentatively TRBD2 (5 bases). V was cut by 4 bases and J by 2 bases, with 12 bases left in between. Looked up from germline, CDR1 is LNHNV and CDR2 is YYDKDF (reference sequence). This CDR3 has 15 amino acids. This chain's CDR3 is CATSTGSVSKNIQYF. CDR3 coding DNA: TGTGCCACCAGCACGGGTAGCGTTTCCAAAAACATTCAGTACTTC. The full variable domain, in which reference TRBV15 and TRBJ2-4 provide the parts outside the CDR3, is DAMVIQNPRYQVTQFGKPVTLSCSQTLNHNVMYWYQQKSSQAPKLLFHYYDKDFNNEADTPDNFQSRRPNTSFCFLDIRSPGLGDTAMYLCATSTGSVSKNIQYFGAGTRLSVL.

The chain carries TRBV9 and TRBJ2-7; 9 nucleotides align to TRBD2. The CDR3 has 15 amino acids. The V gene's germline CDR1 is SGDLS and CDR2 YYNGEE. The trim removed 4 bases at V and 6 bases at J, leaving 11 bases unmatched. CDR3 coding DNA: TGTGCCAGCAGCCAGGGGGTAGCGGGAGCTCGCGAGCAGTACTTC. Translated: CASSQGVAGAREQYF.

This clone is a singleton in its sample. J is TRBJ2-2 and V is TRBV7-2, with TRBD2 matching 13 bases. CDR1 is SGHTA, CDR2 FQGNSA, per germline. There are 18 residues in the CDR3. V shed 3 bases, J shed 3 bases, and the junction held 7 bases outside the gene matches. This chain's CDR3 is CASSLGLAGNVDTGELFF. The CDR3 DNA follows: TGTGCCAGCAGCTTGGGACTAGCGGGAAACGTCGACACCGGGGAGCTGTTTTTT.

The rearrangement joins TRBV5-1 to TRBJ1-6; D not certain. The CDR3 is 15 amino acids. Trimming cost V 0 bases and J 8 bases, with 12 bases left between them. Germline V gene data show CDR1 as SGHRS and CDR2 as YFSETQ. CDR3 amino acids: CASSLVVGPDSPLHF. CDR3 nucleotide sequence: TGCGCCAGCAGCTTGGTGGTCGGTCCGGATTCACCCCTCCACTTT.

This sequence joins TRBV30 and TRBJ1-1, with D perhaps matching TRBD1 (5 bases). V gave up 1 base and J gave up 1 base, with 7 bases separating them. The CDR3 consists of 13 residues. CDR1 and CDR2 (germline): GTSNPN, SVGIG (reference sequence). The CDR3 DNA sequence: TGTGCCTGGAGTGGTCAGGGGAACACTGAAGCTTTCTTT. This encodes CAWSGQGNTEAFF.

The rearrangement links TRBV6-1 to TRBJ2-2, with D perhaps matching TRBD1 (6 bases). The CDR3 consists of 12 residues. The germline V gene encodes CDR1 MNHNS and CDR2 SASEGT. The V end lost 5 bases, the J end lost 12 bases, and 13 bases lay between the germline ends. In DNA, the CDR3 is TGTGCCAGCAGTTTCCGGGACAAGAAGCTGTTTTTT. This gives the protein CASSFRDKKLFF.

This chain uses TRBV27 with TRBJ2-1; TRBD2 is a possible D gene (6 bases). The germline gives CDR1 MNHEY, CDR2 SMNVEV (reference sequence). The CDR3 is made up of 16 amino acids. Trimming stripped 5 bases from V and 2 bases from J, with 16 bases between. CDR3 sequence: CASSPRLGSTYNEQFF. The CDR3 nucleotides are TGTGCCAGCAGTCCCCGACTCGGGAGTACCTACAATGAGCAGTTCTTC.

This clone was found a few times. The CDR3 DNA follows: TGTGCCAGCAGCCCGGGGGGCACTGAAGCTTTCTTT. Translated, it gives CASSPGGTEAFF. The chain employs TRBV7-6 and TRBJ1-1; tentative D call: TRBD1 (5 bases). Trimming took 5 bases from V and 4 from J, leaving 8 bases between them. Germline V gene lookup returns CDR1 SGHVS and CDR2 FNYEAQ. The CDR3 sequence is 12 residues long.

CDR3 nucleotide sequence: TGTGCCAGTAGTGTCCTAGCGGGGACCGGGGAGCTGTTTTTT. Residues: CASSVLAGTGELFF. The rearrangement links TRBV19 to TRBJ2-2; 9 bases agree with TRBD2. In germline, CDR1 is LNHDA, CDR2 SQIVND (reference sequence). V lost 5 bases to trimming and J lost 5 bases; unmatched junction nucleotides: 3. The CDR3 has 14 residues.

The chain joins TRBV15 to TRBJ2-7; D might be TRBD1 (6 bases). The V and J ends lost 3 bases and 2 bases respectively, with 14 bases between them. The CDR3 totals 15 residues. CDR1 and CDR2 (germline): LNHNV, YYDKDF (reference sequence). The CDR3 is CATSSALGGAYEQYF. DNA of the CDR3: TGTGCCACCAGCAGTGCGCTTGGGGGCGCCTACGAGCAGTACTTC. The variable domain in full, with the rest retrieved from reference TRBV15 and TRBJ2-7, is DAMVIQNPRYQVTQFGKPVTLSCSQTLNHNVMYWYQQKSSQAPKLLFHYYDKDFNNEADTPDNFQSRRPNTSFCFLDIRSPGLGDTAMYLCATSSALGGAYEQYFGPGTRLTVT.

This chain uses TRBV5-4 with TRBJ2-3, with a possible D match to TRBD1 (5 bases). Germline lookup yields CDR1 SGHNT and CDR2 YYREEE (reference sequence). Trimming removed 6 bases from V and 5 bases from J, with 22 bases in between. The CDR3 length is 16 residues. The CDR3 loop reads CASTPSRVHQGDTQYF. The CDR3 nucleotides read TGTGCCAGCACCCCCAGTAGGGTACATCAGGGAGATACGCAGTATTTT.

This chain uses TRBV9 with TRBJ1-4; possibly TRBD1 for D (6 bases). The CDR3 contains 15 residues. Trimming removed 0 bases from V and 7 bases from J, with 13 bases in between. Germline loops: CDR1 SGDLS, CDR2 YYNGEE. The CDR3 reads CASSVAGGASEKLFF. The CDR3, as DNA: TGTGCCAGCAGCGTAGCGGGGGGGGCGAGTGAAAAACTGTTTTTT.

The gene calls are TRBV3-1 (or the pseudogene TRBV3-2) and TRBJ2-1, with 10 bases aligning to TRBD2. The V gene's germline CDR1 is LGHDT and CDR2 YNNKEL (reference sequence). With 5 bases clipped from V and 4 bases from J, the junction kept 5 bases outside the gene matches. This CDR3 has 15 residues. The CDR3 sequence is CASSYLAGVYNEQFF. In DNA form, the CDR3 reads TGTGCCAGCAGCTACCTAGCGGGAGTTTACAATGAGCAGTTCTTC.

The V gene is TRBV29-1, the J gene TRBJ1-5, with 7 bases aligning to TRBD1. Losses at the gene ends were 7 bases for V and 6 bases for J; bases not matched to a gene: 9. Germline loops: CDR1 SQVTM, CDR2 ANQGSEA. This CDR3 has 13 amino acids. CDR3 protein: CSAQGGGGQPQHF. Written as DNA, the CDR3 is TGCAGCGCCCAGGGGGGAGGAGGTCAGCCCCAGCATTTT.

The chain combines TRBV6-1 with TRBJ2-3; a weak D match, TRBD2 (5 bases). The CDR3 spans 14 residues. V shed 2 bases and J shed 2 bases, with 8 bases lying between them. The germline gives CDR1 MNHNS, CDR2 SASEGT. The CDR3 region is CASSETRYTDTQYF. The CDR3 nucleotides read TGTGCCAGCAGTGAAACTAGATACACAGATACGCAGTATTTT.

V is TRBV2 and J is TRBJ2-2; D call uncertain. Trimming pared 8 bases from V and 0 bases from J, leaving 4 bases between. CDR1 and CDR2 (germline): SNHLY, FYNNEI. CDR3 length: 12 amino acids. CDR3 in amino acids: CASATNTGELFF. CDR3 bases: TGTGCCAGCGCGACGAACACCGGGGAGCTGTTTTTT.

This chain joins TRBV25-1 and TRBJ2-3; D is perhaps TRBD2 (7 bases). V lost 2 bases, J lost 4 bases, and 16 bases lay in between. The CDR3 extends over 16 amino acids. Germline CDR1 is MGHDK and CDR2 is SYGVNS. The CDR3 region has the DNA TGTGCCAGCAGTGAACGTCGGGGGGCCGGCGCAGATACGCAGTATTTT. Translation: CASSERRGAGADTQYF.